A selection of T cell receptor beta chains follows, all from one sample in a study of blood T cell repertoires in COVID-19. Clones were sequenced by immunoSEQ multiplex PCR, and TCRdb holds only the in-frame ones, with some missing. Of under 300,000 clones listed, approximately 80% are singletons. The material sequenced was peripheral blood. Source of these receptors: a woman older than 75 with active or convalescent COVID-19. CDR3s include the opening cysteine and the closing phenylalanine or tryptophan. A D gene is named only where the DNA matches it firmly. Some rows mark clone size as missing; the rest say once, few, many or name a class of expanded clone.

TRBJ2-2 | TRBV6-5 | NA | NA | TGTGCCAGCAGCTTTAACACCGGGGAGCTGTTTTTT | CASSFNTGELFF
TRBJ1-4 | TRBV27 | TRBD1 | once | TGTGCCAGCAGTTTGAGACTCGGACAGGGTTGGGAAAAACTGTTTTTT | CASSLRLGQGWEKLFF
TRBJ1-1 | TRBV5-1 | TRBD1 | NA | TGCGCCAGCAGCTTGGATTTAGCGGCAGGGGGCTTTAACACTGAAGCTTTCTTT | CASSLDLAAGGFNTEAFF
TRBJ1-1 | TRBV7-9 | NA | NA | TGTGCCAGCAGCCCCCATCGGACAGCAATGAACACTGAAGCTTTCTTT | CASSPHRTAMNTEAFF
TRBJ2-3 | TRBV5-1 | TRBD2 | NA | TGCGCCAGCAGTCGTGATCAGCGGGGGGGCTCAGATACGCAGTATTTT | CASSRDQRGGSDTQYF
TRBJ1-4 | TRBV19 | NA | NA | TGTGCCAGTGCACACTCCCGGGGGAATGAAAAACTGTTTTTT | CASAHSRGNEKLFF
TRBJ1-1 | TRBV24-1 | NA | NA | TGTGCCACCAGTGACCCAAGGCAGGGAATATCTGAAGCTTTCTTT | CATSDPRQGISEAFF
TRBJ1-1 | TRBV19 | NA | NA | TGTGCCAGTAAGGCGGCACACTTGAACACTGAAGCTTTCTTT | CASKAAHLNTEAFF
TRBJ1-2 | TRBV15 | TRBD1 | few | TGTGCCACCAGCAGAGATCGACAGGGAGGCGGCTACACCTTC | CATSRDRQGGGYTF
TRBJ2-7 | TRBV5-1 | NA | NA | TGCGCCAGCAGCTTGGACGTCGGGTCAGGGGTGGCCTACGAGCAGTACTTC | CASSLDVGSGVAYEQYF
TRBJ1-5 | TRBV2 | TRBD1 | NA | TGTGCCAGCAGTGGTGACAGGGTTCAGCCCCAGCATTTT | CASSGDRVQPQHF
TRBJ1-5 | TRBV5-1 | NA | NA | TGCGCCAGCAGCCCCGGGAAGGACGGAGTCGGTCAGCCCCAGCATTTT | CASSPGKDGVGQPQHF
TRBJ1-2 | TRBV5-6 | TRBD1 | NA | TGTGCCAGCAGCTTGACCGGGACAGGGGGCTATGGCTACACCTTC | CASSLTGTGGYGYTF
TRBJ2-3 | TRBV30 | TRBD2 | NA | TGTGCCTGGAGTCCCCTCTCAACTAGCGGGCAGTATTTT | CAWSPLSTSGQYF
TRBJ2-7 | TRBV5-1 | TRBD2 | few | TGCGCCAGCAGCTTAGGCGAGACTAGCGGAATTTACGAGCAGTACTTC | CASSLGETSGIYEQYF